This T cell receptor beta chain was sequenced in a study of T cell clones after liver transplantation. Trimming pared 2 bases from V and 3 bases from J, leaving 17 bases between. This CDR3 region has 16 residues. Germline V gene lookup returns CDR1 LNHNV and CDR2 YYDKDF (reference sequence). Overall study findings and caveats: Low donor cell numbers restricted donor-reactive repertoire measurement in a couple of subjects.

With regard to this clone: Its antigen is still unknown.

Data came from immunoSEQ multiplex PCR; TCRdb stores just in-frame clones and leaves some out. The sample records about 120,000 clones, about nine tenths being singletons. The sequencing here drew on CD4+ T cells from blood, taken 12 months after liver transplant. The genes are TRBV15 and TRBJ2-7; D is perhaps TRBD1 (6 bases). The clonotype originates from a human patient who received a liver transplant. Some T cells may be transferred from the graft donor. Here the CDR3 DNA reads TGTGCCACCAGCAGACCGACAGGACAGACACTCTACGAGCAGTACTTC. This gives the protein CATSRPTGQTLYEQYF.